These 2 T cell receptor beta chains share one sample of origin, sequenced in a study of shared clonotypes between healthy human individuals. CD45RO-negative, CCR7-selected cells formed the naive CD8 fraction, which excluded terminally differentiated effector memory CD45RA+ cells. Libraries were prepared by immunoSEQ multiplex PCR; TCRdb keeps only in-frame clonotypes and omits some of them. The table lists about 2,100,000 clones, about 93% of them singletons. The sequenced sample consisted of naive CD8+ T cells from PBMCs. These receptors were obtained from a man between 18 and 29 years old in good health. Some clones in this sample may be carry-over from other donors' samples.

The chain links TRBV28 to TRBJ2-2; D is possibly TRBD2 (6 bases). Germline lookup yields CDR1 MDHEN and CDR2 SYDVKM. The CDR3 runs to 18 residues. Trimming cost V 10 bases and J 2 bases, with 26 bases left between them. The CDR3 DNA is TGTGCCAACCCGGGGGTTTCAAGGCTCCCTTATAACACCGGGGAGCTGTTTTTT. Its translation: CANPGVSRLPYNTGELFF. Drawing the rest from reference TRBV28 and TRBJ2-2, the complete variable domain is DVKVTQSSRYLVKRTGEKVFLECVQDMDHENMFWYRQDPGLGLRLIYFSYDVKMKEKGDIPEGYSVSREKKERFSLILESASTNQTSMYLCANPGVSRLPYNTGELFFGEGSRLTVL.

The CDR3 sequence is CASSEGGPYQETQYF. CDR3 DNA: TGTGCCAGCAGTGAGGGCGGACCTTACCAAGAGACCCAGTACTTC. The J gene is TRBJ2-5, the V gene TRBV2; D ambiguous. The V end was cut by 3 bases, the J end by 0 bases, with 11 bases between. The CDR3 loop spans 15 amino acids. Germline V lookup: CDR1 SNHLY, CDR2 FYNNEI.